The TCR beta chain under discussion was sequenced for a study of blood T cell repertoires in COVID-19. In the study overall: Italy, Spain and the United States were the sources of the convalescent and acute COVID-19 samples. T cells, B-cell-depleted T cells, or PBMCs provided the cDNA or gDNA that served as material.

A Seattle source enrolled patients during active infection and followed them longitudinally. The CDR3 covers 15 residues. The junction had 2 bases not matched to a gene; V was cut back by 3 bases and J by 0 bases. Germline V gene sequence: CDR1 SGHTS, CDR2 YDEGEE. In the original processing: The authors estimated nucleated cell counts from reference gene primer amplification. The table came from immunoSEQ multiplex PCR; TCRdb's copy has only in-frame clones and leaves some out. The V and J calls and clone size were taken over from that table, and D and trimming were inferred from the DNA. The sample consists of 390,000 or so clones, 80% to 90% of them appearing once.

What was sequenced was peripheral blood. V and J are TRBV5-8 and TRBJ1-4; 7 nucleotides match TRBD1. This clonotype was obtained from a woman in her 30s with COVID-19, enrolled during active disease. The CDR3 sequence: CASSSQGATNEKLFF. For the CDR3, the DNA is TGTGCCAGCAGCTCTCAGGGGGCAACTAATGAAAAACTGTTTTTT. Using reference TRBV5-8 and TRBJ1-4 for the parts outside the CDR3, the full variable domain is EAGVTQSPTHLIKTRGQQATLRCSPISGHTSVYWYQQALGLGLQFLLWYDEGEERNRGNFPPRFSGRQFPNYSSELNVNALELEDSALYLCASSSQGATNEKLFFGSGTQLSVL.